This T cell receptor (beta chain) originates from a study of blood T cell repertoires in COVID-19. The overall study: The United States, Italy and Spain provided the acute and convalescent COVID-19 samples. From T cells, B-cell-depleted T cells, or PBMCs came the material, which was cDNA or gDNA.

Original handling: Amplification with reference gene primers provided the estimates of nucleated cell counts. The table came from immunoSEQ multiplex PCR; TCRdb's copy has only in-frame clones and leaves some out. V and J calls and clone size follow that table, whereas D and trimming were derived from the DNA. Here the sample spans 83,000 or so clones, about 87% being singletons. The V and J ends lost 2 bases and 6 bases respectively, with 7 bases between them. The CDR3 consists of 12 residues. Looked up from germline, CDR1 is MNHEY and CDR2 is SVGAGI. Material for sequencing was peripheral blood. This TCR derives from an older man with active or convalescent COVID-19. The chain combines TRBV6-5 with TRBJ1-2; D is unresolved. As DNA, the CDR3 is TGTGCCAGCAGTTACGAGGGCGATGGCTACACCTTC. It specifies CASSYEGDGYTF.